The entry below gives a single T cell receptor beta chain sequence along with its context. Running of the v3.0 immunoSEQ assay took place at survey level. Assay used: immunoSEQ multiplex PCR; TCRdb lists only in-frame clones, some missing. The data contain 20,000 to 25,000 clones, 85% of them singletons. This record belongs to a study of long-term antiretroviral therapy in people with HIV. V gave up 5 bases and J gave up 0 bases, with 15 bases separating them. In germline, CDR1 is PRHDT, CDR2 FYEKMQ (reference sequence). This CDR3 has 16 residues. Sequencing used unsorted PBMCs, obtained 1.6 years after starting antiretroviral therapy. The chain links TRBV13 to TRBJ2-3; a weak D match, TRBD2 (5 bases). The receptor comes from a man aged 35 to 55 with HIV. The chain's CDR3 is CASSPRTASSTDTQYF. The CDR3, as DNA: TGTGCCAGCAGCCCGCGGACTGCGTCTAGCACAGATACGCAGTATTTT.